This TCR beta chain was found in a study of persistence of HIV-infected CD4 T cells. Study-wide findings and caveats: Antigen-responding cells were enriched for degenerate expanded CDR3beta sequences.

With regard to this clone: The antigen remains undetermined.

Cells were stimulated with CMV-infected fibroblast lysates at about 10 ug/mL. Memory cells lacking CD40L and CD69 with high CD45RO were sorted. These HIV-1-infected adults initiated suppressive ART in chronic infection. Donors had undetectable plasma HIV-1 RNA, under 50 copies/mL, for 4+ years. This was the immunoSEQ version 4 assay in survey mode. Each sample used up to 1 ug genomic DNA diluted to approximately 9.2 ng/uL. The assay was immunoSEQ multiplex PCR, and TCRdb's table has in-frame clones only and misses some. Of 35,000 to 40,000 clones in the sample, 65% to 85% were seen once. The CDR3 has 17 amino acids. The germline gives CDR1 MNHNS, CDR2 SASEGT. Trimming removed 0 bases at V and 0 bases at J, with 9 bases between.

The chain has TRBV6-1 and TRBJ2-6, with D maybe TRBD1 (5 bases). Sequenced here: CD4+ T cells sorted from PBMCs after roughly 17-hour stimulation, sampled from a patient who received antiretroviral therapy. The TCR was taken from an adult man with HIV who was CMV-seropositive. CDR3 sequence (DNA): TGTGCCAGCAGTGAAGCGGCAGGGCCCTCTGGGGCCAACGTCCTGACTTTC. It specifies CASSEAAGPSGANVLTF.